The clone carrying this T cell receptor beta chain was seen many times. The CDR3 has 14 residues. Trimming removed 7 bases at V and 0 bases at J, with 10 bases between. Germline lookup yields CDR1 MNHEY and CDR2 SMNVEV (reference sequence). The donors, healthy adults who were HIV-negative, had experienced no recent acute infections or vaccinations. The donors were all Caucasian adults (living in Nashville, Tennessee). The data were obtained in a study of shared clonotypes between healthy human individuals. Researchers divided each subset's genomic DNA evenly across several immunoSEQ plates. Using immunoSEQ multiplex PCR, the repertoire was profiled, and TCRdb retains in-frame clones only, with some absent. There are 530,000 or so clones in the sample; 60% to 80% occur only once, and approximately 12% lies in the top ten.

V gene TRBV27 combines with J gene TRBJ2-1; D may correspond to TRBD1 or TRBD2 (5 bases each). The source material was PBMCs. The TCR comes from a woman in her thirties or forties in good health. Some clones in this sample may be carry-over from other donors' samples. CDR3 in DNA: TGTGCCAGCAAGAGGGGCCGCTCCTACAATGAGCAGTTCTTC. Translating it yields CASKRGRSYNEQFF.